This T cell receptor beta chain was documented in a study of blood T cells in healthy people across ages. Healthy Caucasians from Russia aged about 6 to 95 served as donors. The authors ran a second PCR of roughly 6 to 12 cycles using a sample-barcoded 5' primer and a J-beta primer mix. Each CDR3 protein is one row after TCRdb ran MiXCR on the 5' RACE reads. This table holds fewer than 800,000 distinct CDR3 sequences, more than 20% found once. This CDR3 region has 14 residues. Trimming left V 0 bases short and J 8 bases short, with 10 bases between. The germline CDR1 and CDR2 sequences are MGHRA and YSYEKL. The sample was also linked to a second study, of T cells of mothers and their children. That study adds: Using the M1S primer, the second PCR added sample barcodes along with 2-4 random nucleotides. The study found slightly higher but non-significant overlap in related versus unrelated mother-child pairs. No T cell clones of persistent microchimeric origin were detected.

This rearrangement joins TRBV4-1 to TRBJ1-4, with D tentatively TRBD1 (5 bases). This receptor was taken from a boy aged 10-17 years in good health. Sequencing used blood. CDR3 in DNA: TGCGCCAGCAGCCAAGAGGGACCATCCGAAAAACTGTTTTTT. It is translated as CASSQEGPSEKLFF.